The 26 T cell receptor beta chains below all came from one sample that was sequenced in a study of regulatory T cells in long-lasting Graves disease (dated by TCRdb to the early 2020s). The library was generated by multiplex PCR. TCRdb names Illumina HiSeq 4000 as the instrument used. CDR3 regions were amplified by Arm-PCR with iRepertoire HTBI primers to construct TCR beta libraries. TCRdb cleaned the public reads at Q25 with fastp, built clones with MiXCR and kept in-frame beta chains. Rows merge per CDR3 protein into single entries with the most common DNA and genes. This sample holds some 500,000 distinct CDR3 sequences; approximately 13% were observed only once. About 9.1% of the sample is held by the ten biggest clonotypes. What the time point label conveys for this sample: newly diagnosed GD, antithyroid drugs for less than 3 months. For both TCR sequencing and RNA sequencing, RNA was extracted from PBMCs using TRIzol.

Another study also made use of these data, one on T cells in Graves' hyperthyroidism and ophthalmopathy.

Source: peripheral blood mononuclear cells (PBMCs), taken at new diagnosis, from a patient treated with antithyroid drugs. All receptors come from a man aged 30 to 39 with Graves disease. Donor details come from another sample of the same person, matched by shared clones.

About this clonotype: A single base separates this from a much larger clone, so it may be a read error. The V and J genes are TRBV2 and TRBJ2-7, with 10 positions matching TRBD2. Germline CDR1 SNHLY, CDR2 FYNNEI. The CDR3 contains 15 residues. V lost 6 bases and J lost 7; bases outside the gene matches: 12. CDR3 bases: TGTGCCAGCAGATACAGCGGGAGGGCCATAGATGAGCAGTACTTC. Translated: CASRYSGRAIDEQYF.

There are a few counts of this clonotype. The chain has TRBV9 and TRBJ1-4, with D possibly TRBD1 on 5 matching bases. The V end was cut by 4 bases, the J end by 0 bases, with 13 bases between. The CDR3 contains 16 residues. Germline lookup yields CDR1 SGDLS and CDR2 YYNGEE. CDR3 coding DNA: TGTGCCAGCAGCACGGGGACGGGAGCAACTAATGAAAAACTGTTTTTT. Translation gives CASSTGTGATNEKLFF.

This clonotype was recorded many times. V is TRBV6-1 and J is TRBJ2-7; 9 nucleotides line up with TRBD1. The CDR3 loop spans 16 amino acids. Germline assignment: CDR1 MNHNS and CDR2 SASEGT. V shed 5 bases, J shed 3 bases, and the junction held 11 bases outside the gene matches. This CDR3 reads CASSTSTGGSFYEQYF. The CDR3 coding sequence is TGTGCCAGCAGTACCTCCACAGGGGGCAGCTTCTACGAGCAGTACTTC.

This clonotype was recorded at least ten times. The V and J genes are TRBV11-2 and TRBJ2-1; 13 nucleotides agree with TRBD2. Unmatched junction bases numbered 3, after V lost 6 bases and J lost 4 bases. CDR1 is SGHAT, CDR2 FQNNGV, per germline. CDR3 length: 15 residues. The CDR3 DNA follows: TGTGCCAGCAGTTCGGGACTAGCGGGGTACAATGAGCAGTTCTTC. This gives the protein CASSSGLAGYNEQFF.

CDR3 sequence reads: CAWTSGGYNEQFF. Here the CDR3 DNA reads TGTGCCTGGACTAGCGGCGGGTACAATGAGCAGTTCTTC. The chain has TRBV30 and TRBJ2-1, with 7 bases identical to TRBD2. The J segment lost 4 bases and the V segment lost 4 bases, leaving 4 bases of the junction unmatched. The CDR3 is 13 amino acids. Germline V gene lookup returns CDR1 GTSNPN and CDR2 SVGIG (reference sequence).

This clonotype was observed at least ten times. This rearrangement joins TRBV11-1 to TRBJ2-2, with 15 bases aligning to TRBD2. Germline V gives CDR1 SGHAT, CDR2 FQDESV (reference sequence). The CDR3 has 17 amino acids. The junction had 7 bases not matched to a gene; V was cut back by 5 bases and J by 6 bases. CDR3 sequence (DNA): TGTGCCAGCAGCGCAGGACTAGCGGGAGGGTTCGCCGGGGAGCTGTTTTTT. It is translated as CASSAGLAGGFAGELFF.

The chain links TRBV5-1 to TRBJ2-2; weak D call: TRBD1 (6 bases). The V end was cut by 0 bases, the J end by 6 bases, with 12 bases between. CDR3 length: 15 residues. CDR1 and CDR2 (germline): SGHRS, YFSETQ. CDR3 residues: CASSLGTGMAGELFF. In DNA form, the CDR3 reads TGCGCCAGCAGCTTGGGAACAGGGATGGCCGGGGAGCTGTTTTTT.

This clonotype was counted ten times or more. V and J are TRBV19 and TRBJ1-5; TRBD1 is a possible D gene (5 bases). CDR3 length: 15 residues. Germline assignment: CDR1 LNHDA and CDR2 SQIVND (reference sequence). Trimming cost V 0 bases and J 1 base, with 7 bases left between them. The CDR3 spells CASSIDGGSNQPQHF. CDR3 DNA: TGTGCCAGTAGTATAGACGGGGGGAGCAATCAGCCCCAGCATTTT.

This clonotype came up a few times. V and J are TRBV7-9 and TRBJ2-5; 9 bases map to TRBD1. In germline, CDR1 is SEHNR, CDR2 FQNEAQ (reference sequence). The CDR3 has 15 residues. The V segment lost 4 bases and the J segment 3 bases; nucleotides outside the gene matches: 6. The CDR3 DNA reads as TGTGCCAGCAGCTCTTGGGACAGGGTGAAAGAGACCCAGTACTTC. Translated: CASSSWDRVKETQYF. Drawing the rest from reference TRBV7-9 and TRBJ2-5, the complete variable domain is DTGVSQNPRHKITKRGQNVTFRCDPISEHNRLYWYRQTLGQGPEFLTYFQNEAQLEKSRLLSDRFSAERPKGSFSTLEIQRTEQGDSAMYLCASSSWDRVKETQYFGPGTRLLVL.

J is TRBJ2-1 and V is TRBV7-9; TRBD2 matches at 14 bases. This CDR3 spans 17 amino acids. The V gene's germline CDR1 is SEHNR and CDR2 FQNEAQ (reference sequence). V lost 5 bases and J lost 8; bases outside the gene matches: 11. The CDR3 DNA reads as TGTGCCAGCAGCAGCCCCGGGACTAGCGGGAGTATCGATGAGCAGTTCTTC. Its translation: CASSSPGTSGSIDEQFF.

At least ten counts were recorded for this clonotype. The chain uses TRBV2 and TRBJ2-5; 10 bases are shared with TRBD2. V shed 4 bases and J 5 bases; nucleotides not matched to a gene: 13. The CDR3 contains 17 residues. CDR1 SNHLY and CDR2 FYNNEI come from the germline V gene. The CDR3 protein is CASSVPGLAMYAETQYF. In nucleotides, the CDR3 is TGTGCCAGCAGTGTACCGGGACTAGCGATGTATGCGGAGACCCAGTACTTC.

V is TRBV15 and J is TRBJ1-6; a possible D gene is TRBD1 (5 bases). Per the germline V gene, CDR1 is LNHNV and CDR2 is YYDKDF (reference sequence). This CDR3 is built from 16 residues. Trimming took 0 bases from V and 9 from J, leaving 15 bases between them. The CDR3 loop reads CATSRDSEGLGSPLHF. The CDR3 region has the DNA TGTGCCACCAGCAGAGATTCGGAGGGGCTAGGTTCACCCCTCCACTTT.

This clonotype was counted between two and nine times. The CDR3 loop reads CSARQSGGHTGELFF. The CDR3 region has the DNA TGCAGCGCCCGACAATCCGGGGGTCACACCGGGGAGCTGTTTTTT. The chain has TRBV29-1 and TRBJ2-2, with TRBD2 as a possible D gene (6 bases). With 7 bases removed from V and 3 bases from J, the gap between germline ends came to 18 bases. The CDR3 consists of 15 residues. Germline CDR1 SQVTM, CDR2 ANQGSEA.

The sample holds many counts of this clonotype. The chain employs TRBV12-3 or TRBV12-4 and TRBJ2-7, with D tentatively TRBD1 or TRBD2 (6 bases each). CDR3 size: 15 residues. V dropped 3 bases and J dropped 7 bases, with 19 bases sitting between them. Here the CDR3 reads CASSFVGGESREQYF. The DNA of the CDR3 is TGTGCCAGCAGTTTCGTCGGGGGCGAGAGCAGAGAGCAGTACTTC.

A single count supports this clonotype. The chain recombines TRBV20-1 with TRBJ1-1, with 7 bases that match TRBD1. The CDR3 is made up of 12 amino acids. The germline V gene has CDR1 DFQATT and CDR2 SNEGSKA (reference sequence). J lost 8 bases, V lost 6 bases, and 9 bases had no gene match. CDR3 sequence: CSALRPDREAFF. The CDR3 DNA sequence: TGCAGTGCGCTGAGACCGGACAGGGAAGCTTTCTTT.

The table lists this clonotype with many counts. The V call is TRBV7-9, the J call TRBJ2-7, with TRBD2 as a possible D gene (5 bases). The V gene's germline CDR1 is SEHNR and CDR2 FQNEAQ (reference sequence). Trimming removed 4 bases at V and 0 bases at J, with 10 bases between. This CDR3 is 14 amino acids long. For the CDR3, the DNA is TGTGCCAGCAGCTCGGTAGCGCCCTCCTACGAGCAGTACTTC. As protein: CASSSVAPSYEQYF. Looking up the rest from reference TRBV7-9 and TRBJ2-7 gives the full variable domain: DTGVSQNPRHKITKRGQNVTFRCDPISEHNRLYWYRQTLGQGPEFLTYFQNEAQLEKSRLLSDRFSAERPKGSFSTLEIQRTEQGDSAMYLCASSSVAPSYEQYFGPGTRLTVT.

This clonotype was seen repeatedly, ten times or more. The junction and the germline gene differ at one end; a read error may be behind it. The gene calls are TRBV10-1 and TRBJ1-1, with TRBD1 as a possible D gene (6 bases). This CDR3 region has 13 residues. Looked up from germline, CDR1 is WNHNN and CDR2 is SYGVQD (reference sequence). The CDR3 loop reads CASSDQGRTEAFF. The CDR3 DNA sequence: TGTGCCAGCAGTGACCAGGGGAGGACTGAAGCTTTCTTT.

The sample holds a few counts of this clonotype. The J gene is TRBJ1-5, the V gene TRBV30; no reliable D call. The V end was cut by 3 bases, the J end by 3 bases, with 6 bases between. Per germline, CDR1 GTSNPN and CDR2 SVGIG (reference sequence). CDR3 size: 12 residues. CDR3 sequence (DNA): TGTGCCTGGAGCGGATACAATCAGCCCCAGCATTTT. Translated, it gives CAWSGYNQPQHF.

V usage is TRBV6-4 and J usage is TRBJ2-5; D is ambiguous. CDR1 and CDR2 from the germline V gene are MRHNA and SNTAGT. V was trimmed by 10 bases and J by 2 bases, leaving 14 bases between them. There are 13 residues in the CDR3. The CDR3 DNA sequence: TGTGCCACCCCCGGGCCAGGACAAGAGACCCAGTACTTC. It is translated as CATPGPGQETQYF.

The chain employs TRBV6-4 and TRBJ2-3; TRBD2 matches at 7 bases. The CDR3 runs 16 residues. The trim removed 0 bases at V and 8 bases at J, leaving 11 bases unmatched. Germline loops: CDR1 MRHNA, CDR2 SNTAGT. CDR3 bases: TGTGCCAGCAGTGACTCGCCCAGCGGGACTCGGAGTACGCAGTATTTT. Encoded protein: CASSDSPSGTRSTQYF.

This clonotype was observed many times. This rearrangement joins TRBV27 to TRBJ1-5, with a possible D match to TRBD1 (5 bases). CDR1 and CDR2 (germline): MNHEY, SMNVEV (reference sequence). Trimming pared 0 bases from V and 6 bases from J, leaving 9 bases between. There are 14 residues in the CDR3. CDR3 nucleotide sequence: TGTGCCAGCAGTTTATCAGGGGTAGGTCAGCCCCAGCATTTT. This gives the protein CASSLSGVGQPQHF.

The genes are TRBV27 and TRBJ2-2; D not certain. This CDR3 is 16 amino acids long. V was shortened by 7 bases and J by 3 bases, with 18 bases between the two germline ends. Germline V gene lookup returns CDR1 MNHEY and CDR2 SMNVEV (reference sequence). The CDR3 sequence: CASIRQAGPYTGELFF. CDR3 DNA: TGTGCCAGCATCCGTCAGGCCGGGCCCTACACCGGGGAGCTGTTTTTT.

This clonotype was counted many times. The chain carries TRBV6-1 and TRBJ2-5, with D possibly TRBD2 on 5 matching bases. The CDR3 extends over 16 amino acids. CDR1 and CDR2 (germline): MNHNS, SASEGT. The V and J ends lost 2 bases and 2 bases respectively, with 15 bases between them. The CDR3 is CASSELHLGKQETQYF. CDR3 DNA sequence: TGTGCCAGCAGTGAATTGCACCTCGGGAAACAAGAGACCCAGTACTTC.

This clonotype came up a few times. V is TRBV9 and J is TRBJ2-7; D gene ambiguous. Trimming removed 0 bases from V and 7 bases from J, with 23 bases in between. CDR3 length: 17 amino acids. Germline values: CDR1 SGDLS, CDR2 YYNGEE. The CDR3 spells CASSVDVVHGDLWEQYF. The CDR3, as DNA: TGTGCCAGCAGCGTAGATGTGGTCCACGGAGATCTTTGGGAGCAGTACTTC. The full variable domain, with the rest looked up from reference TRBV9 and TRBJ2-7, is DSGVTQTPKHLITATGQRVTLRCSPRSGDLSVYWYQQSLDQGLQFLIQYYNGEERAKGNILERFSAQQFPDLHSELNLSSLELGDSALYFCASSVDVVHGDLWEQYFGPGTRLTVT.

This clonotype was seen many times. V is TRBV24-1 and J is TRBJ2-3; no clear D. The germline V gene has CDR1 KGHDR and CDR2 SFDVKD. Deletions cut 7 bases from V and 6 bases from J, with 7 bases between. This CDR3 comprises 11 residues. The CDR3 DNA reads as TGTGCCACCAGCTCGCCGGATACGCAGTATTTT. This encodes CATSSPDTQYF.

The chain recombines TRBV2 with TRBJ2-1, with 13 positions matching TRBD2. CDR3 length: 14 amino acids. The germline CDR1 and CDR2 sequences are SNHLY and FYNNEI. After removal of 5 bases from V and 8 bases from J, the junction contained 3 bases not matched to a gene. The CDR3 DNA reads TGTGCCAGCAGTTTACTAGCGGGGGGGCATGAGCAGTTCTTC. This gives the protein CASSLLAGGHEQFF.